The T cell receptor beta chain under discussion was sequenced for a study of shared clonotypes between healthy human individuals. Some clones are missing from TCRdb's copy, which holds only in-frame ones; the method was immunoSEQ multiplex PCR. The table includes about 980,000 clones, less than 85% detected once. The CDR3 is 13 residues long. V shed 10 bases and J shed 14 bases, with 26 bases lying between them. Looked up from germline, CDR1 is MDHEN and CDR2 is SYDVKM. Memory CD4+ cells were the fraction left after CD45RA+ naive selection. The source is a man aged 18 to 30 in good health. Material: memory CD4+ T cells sorted from blood. Specified subset: CD45RA-negative fraction. The rearrangement joins TRBV28 to TRBJ2-5; maybe TRBD2 (5 bases). The CDR3 region is CATNTAVSSENYF. As DNA, the CDR3 is TGTGCCACCAATACAGCGGTTAGTAGTGAGAACTACTTC.